A selection of T cell receptor beta chains follows, all from one sample in a study of T cells in Graves' hyperthyroidism and ophthalmopathy. Each CDR3 protein is one row after TCRdb ran MiXCR on the multiplex PCR reads. Here the sample spans more than 600,000 distinct CDR3 sequences, about 17% being singletons. The specimen sequenced was blood. These receptors came from a man aged 18 to 30 with Graves' hyperthyroidism. Each CDR3 is given without its conserved first and last residue. Each record gives: V gene, J gene, CDR3 protein.

V: TRBV15; J: TRBJ1-2; CDR3: ATSRDEPAETYGYT
V: TRBV11-3; J: TRBJ2-7; CDR3: ASSLGTGHYEQY
V: TRBV20-1; J: TRBJ2-2; CDR3: SARDPLFTGELF
V: TRBV5-1; J: TRBJ2-4; CDR3: ASRRVGENIQC
V: TRBV14; J: TRBJ1-6; CDR3: ASSHGQGARNSPLH
V: TRBV5-1; J: TRBJ2-2; CDR3: ASSSNPGWAGELF
V: TRBV14; J: TRBJ2-2; CDR3: ASSQVPSGNTGELF
V: TRBV7-9; J: TRBJ2-1; CDR3: ASSFPWANEQF
V: TRBV12-3/TRBV12-4; J: TRBJ2-5; CDR3: ASRDRGAETQY
V: TRBV9; J: TRBJ1-4; CDR3: ASSVDEGLNEKLF
V: TRBV12-5; J: TRBJ2-2; CDR3: ASGRGPNTGELF
V: TRBV20-1; J: TRBJ1-2; CDR3: SARDGGDYGYT
V: TRBV2; J: TRBJ2-1; CDR3: ASSVRSGTSGYNEQF
V: TRBV7-9; J: TRBJ2-1; CDR3: ASSGTRREQF
V: TRBV12-3/TRBV12-4; J: TRBJ2-7; CDR3: ASSPFSGRDHYEQY
V: TRBV7-9; J: TRBJ1-4; CDR3: ASSLGQATNEKLF
V: TRBV7-2; J: TRBJ2-1; CDR3: ASSPSRRSYNEQF
V: TRBV20-1; J: TRBJ2-7; CDR3: SARLAGRFREQY
V: TRBV10-3; J: TRBJ1-2; CDR3: AIGLPGQGHRGYGYT
V: TRBV7-2; J: TRBJ1-1; CDR3: ASRGLSNTEAF
V: TRBV12-3/TRBV12-4; J: TRBJ2-7; CDR3: ASSLPPGREGAYEQY
V: TRBV7-2; J: TRBJ2-7; CDR3: ASSLMTGAYEQY
V: TRBV2; J: TRBJ1-6; CDR3: ASGTDNSPLH
V: TRBV30; J: TRBJ2-3; CDR3: AWSRDSTDTQY
V: TRBV28; J: TRBJ1-2; CDR3: ASSEGSSGYGYT
V: TRBV7-2; J: TRBJ2-4; CDR3: ASSFGTSGRKNIQY
V: TRBV12-3/TRBV12-4; J: TRBJ1-1; CDR3: ASSWSTGNTEAF
V: TRBV24-1; J: TRBJ2-5; CDR3: ATSDGWGQTQY
V: TRBV12-3/TRBV12-4; J: TRBJ2-7; CDR3: ASTHSGKPYEQY
V: TRBV10-3; J: TRBJ2-7; CDR3: AISEWSSGRTYEQY
V: TRBV7-9; J: TRBJ2-2; CDR3: ASSLVHSGELF
V: TRBV3-1; J: TRBJ2-7; CDR3: ASSRVHYEQY
V: TRBV6-5; J: TRBJ1-2; CDR3: ASSYSLTGGYT
V: TRBV11-1; J: TRBJ2-1; CDR3: ASSQGLVDEQF
V: TRBV20-1; J: TRBJ2-7; CDR3: SASQRALYEQY
V: TRBV4-2; J: TRBJ2-3; CDR3: ASSQVGGQKGDTQY
V: TRBV7-9; J: TRBJ2-3; CDR3: ASSTTQGNTDTQY
V: TRBV28; J: TRBJ2-7; CDR3: ASSLEGKPFSEQY
V: TRBV20-1; J: TRBJ2-7; CDR3: SAYRDSQYEQY
V: TRBV28; J: TRBJ2-1; CDR3: ASSKTGISYNEQF
V: TRBV20-1; J: TRBJ2-3; CDR3: SGLDWTDTQY
V: TRBV12-3/TRBV12-4; J: TRBJ1-4; CDR3: ASSQAGREKLF